The clone carrying this TCR beta chain has only one observation. As yet, its antigen is unknown. The data stem from a study of shared clonotypes between healthy human individuals. Overall study findings and caveats: In a few donors, approximately 5% of naive CD4 clonotypes appeared in common. Across subsets, estimated richness was generally greater for naive than for memory populations. Inspection by rarefaction showed sorted-subset sequencing to be incomplete despite large depth.

The protocol was immunoSEQ multiplex PCR, while the TCRdb copy is restricted to in-frame clones and leaves out a portion. The sample holds about 2.4 million clones; approximately 93% are singletons and the top ten take approximately 0.36%. The authors divided CD4+ cells into CD45RA+ naive and CD45RA-negative memory subsets. V gave up 5 bases and J gave up 2 bases, with 10 bases separating them. The CDR3 covers 15 residues. CDR1 is LNHDA, CDR2 SQIVND, per germline (reference sequence). The chain joins TRBV19 to TRBJ2-6, with a weak D call TRBD1 (6 bases). Specimen: naive CD4+ T cells from PBMCs. Subset given: CD45RA+ positively selected. The TCR sequence derives from a man aged 18 to 30 in good health. Some clones in this sample may be carry-over from other donors' samples. CDR3 region: CASSPGATGANVLTF. The CDR3 nucleotides are TGTGCCAGTAGTCCAGGGGCAACTGGGGCCAACGTCCTGACTTTC.